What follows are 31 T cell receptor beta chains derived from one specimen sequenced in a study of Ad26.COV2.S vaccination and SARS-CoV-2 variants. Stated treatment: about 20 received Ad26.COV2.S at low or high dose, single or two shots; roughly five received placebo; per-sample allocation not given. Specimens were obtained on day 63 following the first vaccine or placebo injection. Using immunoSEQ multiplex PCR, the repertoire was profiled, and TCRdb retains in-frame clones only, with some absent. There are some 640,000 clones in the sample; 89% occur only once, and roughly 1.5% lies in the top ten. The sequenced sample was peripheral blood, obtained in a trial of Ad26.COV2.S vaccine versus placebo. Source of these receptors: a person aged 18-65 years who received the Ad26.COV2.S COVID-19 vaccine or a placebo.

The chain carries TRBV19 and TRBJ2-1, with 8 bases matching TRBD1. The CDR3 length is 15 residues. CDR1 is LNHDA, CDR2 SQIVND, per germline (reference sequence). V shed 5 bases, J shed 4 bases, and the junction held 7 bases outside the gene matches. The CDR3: CASSPGTGLYNEQFF. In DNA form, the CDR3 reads TGTGCCAGTAGTCCCGGGACAGGTCTTTACAATGAGCAGTTCTTC.

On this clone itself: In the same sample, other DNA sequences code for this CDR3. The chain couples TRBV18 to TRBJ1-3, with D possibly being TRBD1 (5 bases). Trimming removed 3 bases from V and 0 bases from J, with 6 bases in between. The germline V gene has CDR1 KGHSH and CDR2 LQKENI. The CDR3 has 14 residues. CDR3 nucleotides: TGTGCCAGCTCACCCCAGGGCTCTGGAAACACCATATATTTT. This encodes CASSPQGSGNTIYF.

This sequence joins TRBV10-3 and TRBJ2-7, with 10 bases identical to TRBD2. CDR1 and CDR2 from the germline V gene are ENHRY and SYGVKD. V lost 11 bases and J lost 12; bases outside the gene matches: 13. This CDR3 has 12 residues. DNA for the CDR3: TGTGCCTCGGGGAGTAGCGGGAGGTCGTGGTACTTC. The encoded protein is CASGSSGRSWYF.

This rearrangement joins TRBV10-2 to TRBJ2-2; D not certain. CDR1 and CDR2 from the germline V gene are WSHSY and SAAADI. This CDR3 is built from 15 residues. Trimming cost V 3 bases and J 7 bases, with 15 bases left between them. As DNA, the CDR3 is TGCGCCAGCAGTGAAGGGCTAGAGAAGGGCGGGGAGCTGTTTTTT. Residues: CASSEGLEKGGELFF.

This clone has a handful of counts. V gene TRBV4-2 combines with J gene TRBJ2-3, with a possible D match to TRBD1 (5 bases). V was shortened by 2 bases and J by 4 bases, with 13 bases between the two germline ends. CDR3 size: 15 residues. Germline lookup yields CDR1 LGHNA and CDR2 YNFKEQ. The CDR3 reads CASSQLLGQSDTQYF. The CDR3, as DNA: TGTGCCAGCAGCCAACTCCTAGGACAATCAGATACGCAGTATTTT.

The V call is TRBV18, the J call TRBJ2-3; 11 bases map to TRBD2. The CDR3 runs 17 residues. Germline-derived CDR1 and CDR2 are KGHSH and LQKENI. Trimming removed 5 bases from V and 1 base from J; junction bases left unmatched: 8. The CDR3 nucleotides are TGTGCCAGCTCATCTTTACTAGCGGGAGCCCGCACAGATACGCAGTATTTT. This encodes CASSSLLAGARTDTQYF.

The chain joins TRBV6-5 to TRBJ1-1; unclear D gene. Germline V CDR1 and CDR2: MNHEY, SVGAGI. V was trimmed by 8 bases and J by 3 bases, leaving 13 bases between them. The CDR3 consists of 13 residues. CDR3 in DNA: TGTGCCAGCCGAGCCGACGGTTACACTGAAGCTTTCTTT. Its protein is CASRADGYTEAFF.

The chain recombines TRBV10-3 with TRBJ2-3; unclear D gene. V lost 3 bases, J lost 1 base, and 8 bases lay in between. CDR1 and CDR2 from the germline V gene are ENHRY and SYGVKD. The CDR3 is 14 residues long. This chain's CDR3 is CAISDIPRTDTQYF. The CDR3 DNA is TGTGCCATCAGTGACATTCCGCGCACAGATACGCAGTATTTT.

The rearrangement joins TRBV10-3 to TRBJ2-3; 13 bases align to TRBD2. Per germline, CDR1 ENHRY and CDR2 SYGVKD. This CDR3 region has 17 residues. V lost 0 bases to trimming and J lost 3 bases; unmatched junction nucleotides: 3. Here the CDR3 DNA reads TGTGCCATCAGTGAGTCTACTAGCGGGGGGGCAACAGATACGCAGTATTTT. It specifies CAISESTSGGATDTQYF.

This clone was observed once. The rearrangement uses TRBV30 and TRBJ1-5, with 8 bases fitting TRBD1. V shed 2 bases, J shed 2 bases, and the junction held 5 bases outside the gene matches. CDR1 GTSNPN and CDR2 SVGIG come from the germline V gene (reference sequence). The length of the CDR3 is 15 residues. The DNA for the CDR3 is TGTGCCTGGAGTACCCGGACAGGGCGCAATCAGCCCCAGCATTTT. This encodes CAWSTRTGRNQPQHF.

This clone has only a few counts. The CDR3 protein is CASTPAGAGPLRQPQHF. DNA of the CDR3: TGTGCCAGTACCCCTGCCGGGGCAGGCCCTTTACGTCAGCCCCAGCATTTT. The rearrangement links TRBV19 to TRBJ1-5, with D perhaps TRBD1 (5 bases). CDR1 is LNHDA and CDR2 is SQIVND in the germline V gene (reference sequence). Trimming stripped 7 bases from V and 6 bases from J, with 25 bases between. The CDR3 is 17 amino acids.

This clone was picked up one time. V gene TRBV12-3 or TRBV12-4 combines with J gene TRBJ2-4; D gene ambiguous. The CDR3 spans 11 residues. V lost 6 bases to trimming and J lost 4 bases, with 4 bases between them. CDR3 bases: TGTGCCAGCAGCCCTAAAAACATTCAGTACTTC. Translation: CASSPKNIQYF.

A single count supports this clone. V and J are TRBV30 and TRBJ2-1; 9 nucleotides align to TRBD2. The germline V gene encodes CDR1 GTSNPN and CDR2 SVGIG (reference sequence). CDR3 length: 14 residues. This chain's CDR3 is CARSGGRAFGEQFF. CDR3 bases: TGTGCAAGGAGCGGCGGGAGGGCCTTTGGTGAGCAGTTCTTC. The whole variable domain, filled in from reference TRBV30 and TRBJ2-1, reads SQTIHQWPATLVQPVGSPLSLECTVEGTSNPNLYWYRQAAGRGLQLLFYSVGIGQISSEVPQNLSASRPQDRQFILSSKKLLLSDSGFYLCARSGGRAFGEQFFGPGTRLTVL.

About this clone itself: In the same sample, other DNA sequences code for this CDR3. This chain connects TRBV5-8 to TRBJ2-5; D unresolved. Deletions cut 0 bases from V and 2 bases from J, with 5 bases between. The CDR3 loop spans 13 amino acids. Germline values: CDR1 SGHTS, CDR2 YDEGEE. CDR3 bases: TGTGCCAGCAGCTTGGGGGGACAAGAGACCCAGTACTTC. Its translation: CASSLGGQETQYF.

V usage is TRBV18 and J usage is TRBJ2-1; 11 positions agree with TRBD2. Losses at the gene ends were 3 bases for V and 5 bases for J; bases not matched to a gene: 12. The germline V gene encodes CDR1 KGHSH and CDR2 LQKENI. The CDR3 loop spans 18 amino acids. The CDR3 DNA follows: TGTGCCAGCTCACCCCGACTTCCCCTAGCGGGGGGTGACAATGAGCAGTTCTTC. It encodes CASSPRLPLAGGDNEQFF.

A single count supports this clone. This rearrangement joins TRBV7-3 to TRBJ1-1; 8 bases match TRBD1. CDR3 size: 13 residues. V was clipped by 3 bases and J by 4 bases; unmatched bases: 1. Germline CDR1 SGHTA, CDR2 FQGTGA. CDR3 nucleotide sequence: TGTGCCAGCAGCTTCCAGGGGGCCACTGAAGCTTTCTTT. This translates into CASSFQGATEAFF.

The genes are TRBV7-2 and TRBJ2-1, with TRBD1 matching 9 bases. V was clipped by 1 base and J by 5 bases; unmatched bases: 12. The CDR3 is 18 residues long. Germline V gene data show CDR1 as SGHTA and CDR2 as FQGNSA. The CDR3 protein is CASSLGPPGTGSHNEQFF. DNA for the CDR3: TGTGCCAGCAGCTTAGGGCCCCCGGGGACAGGGTCACACAATGAGCAGTTCTTC.

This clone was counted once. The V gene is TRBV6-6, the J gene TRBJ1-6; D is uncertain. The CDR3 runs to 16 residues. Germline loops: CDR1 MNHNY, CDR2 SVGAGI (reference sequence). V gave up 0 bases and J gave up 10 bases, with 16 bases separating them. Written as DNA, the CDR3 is TGTGCCAGCAGTTACTCGGGCAGGCCGGCAGTCTCACCCCTCCACTTT. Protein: CASSYSGRPAVSPLHF.

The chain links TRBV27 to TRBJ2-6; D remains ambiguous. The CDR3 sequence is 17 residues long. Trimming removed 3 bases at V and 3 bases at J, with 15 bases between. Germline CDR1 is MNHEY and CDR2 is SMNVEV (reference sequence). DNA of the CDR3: TGTGCCAGCAGTTTCGTCCGACCTGGGAATGGGGCCAACGTCCTGACTTTC. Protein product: CASSFVRPGNGANVLTF.

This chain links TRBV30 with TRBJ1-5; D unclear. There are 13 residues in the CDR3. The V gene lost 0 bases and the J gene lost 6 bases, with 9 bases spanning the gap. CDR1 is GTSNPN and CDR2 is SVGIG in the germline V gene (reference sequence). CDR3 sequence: CAWSVSRGQPQHF. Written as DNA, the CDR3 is TGTGCCTGGAGTGTAAGTAGAGGTCAGCCCCAGCATTTT.

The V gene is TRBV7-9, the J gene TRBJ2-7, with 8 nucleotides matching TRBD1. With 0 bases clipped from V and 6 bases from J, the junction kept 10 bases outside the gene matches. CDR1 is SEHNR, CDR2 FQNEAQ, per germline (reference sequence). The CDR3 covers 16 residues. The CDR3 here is CASSLARGTGGREQYF. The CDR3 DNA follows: TGTGCCAGCAGCTTAGCTCGAGGGACAGGAGGGCGCGAGCAGTACTTC. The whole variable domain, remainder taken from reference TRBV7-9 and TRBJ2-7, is DTGVSQNPRHKITKRGQNVTFRCDPISEHNRLYWYRQTLGQGPEFLTYFQNEAQLEKSRLLSDRFSAERPKGSFSTLEIQRTEQGDSAMYLCASSLARGTGGREQYFGPGTRLTVT.

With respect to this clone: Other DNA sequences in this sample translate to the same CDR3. The CDR3 nucleotides are TGCGCCAGCAGCTTGGGAAGCGGCACAGATACGCAGTATTTT. Translated, it gives CASSLGSGTDTQYF. This chain joins TRBV4-3 and TRBJ2-3; the D is unclear. Trimming took off 5 bases at V and 1 base at J, with 10 bases between the two ends. Germline CDR1 reads LGHNA; CDR2 reads YSLEER. The CDR3 length is 14 residues.

The CDR3 here is CASSLSIAETQYF. The CDR3 nucleotides read TGTGCCAGCAGCTTAAGTATCGCGGAGACCCAGTACTTC. This chain connects TRBV7-9 to TRBJ2-5; unclear D gene. V was trimmed by 2 bases and J by 5 bases, leaving 9 bases between them. This CDR3 has 13 residues. In germline, CDR1 is SEHNR, CDR2 FQNEAQ (reference sequence).

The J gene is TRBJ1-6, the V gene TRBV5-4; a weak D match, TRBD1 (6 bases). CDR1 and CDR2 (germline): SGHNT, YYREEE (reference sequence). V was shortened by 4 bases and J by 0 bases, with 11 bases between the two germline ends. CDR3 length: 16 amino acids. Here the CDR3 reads CASSQGQSSYNSPLHF. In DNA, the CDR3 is TGTGCCAGCAGCCAGGGGCAGAGCTCCTATAATTCACCCCTCCACTTT.

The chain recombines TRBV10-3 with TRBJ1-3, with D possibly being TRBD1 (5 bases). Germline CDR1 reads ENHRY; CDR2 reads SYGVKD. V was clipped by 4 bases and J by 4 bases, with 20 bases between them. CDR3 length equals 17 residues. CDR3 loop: CAISGLGQESFGNTIYF. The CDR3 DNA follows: TGTGCCATCAGTGGCCTGGGGCAGGAGAGTTTCGGAAACACCATATATTTT.

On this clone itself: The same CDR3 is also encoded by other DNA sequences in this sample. The DNA of the CDR3 is TGCAGTGCTCAAACTGAGACCCAGTACTTC. Its protein product is CSAQTETQYF. The chain joins TRBV20-1 to TRBJ2-5; D gene uncertain. Per germline, CDR1 DFQATT and CDR2 SNEGSKA (reference sequence). V lost 5 bases to trimming and J lost 5 bases, with 6 bases between them. This CDR3 spans 10 amino acids.

Here the CDR3 DNA reads TGTGCCTGGACCAGAGAGGACACGAACACCGGGGAGCTGTTTTTT. This codes for CAWTREDTNTGELFF. The genes are TRBV30 and TRBJ2-2; TRBD1 might be the D (5 bases). There are 15 residues in the CDR3. V gave up 4 bases and J gave up 0 bases, with 12 bases separating them. Looked up from germline, CDR1 is GTSNPN and CDR2 is SVGIG (reference sequence).

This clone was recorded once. The CDR3 sequence: CASSTQGVGEKLFF. The CDR3 DNA follows: TGTGCCAGCAGCACTCAGGGGGTGGGGGAAAAACTGTTTTTT. V and J are TRBV7-2 and TRBJ1-4; 7 bases fit TRBD1. There are 14 residues in the CDR3. The J segment lost 8 bases and the V segment lost 5 bases, leaving 8 bases of the junction unmatched. Germline CDR1 is SGHTA and CDR2 is FQGNSA.

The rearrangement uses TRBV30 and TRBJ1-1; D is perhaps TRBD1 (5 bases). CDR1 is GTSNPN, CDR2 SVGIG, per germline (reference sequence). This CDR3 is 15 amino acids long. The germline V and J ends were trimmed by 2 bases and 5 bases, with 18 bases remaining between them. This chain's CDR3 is CAWSQLPGLRTEAFF. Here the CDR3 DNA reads TGTGCCTGGAGTCAGCTCCCGGGACTAAGGACTGAAGCTTTCTTT.

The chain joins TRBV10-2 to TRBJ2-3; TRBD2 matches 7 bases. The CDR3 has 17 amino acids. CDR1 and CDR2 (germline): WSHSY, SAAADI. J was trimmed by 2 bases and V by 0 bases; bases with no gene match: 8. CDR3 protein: CASSESTTSVLTDTQYF. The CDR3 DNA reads TGCGCCAGCAGTGAGTCTACTACTAGCGTGCTCACAGATACGCAGTATTTT.

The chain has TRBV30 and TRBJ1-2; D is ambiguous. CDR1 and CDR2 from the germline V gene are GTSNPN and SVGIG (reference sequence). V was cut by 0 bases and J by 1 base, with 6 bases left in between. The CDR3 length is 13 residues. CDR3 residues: CAWSVDDNYGYTF. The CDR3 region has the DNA TGTGCCTGGAGTGTTGATGATAACTATGGCTACACCTTC.